These T cell receptor beta chains were read from a single sample in a study of CD8+ T cells in alopecia areata. Clones were sequenced by immunoSEQ multiplex PCR, and TCRdb holds only the in-frame ones, with some missing. The data show approximately 160,000 clones, approximately 57% seen once. The sequencing used CD4+ T cells sorted from blood, collected at week 24, from a patient treated with tofacitinib. The receptors here all came from a human donor with alopecia areata. The CDR3 runs from the conserved cysteine through the conserved F or W. The D gene is left open where the match is weak. Rows may omit the clone size; those that give it use once, few, many or a size class.

>TRBJ2-7|-|TRBV10-2|-
CASSESARTPYEQYF
TGCGCCAGCAGTGAGTCGGCCAGGACCCCCTACGAGCAGTACTTC
>TRBJ2-3|-|TRBV10-3|-
CAISEGLVRDTQYF
TGTGCCATCAGTGAGGGTCTAGTACGGGATACGCAGTATTTT
>TRBJ1-1|-|TRBV10-3|TRBD1
CAIRNQGAAEAFF
TGTGCCATCAGGAATCAGGGGGCCGCTGAAGCTTTCTTT
>TRBJ1-1|few|TRBV27|-
CASSLEGPGTEAFF
TGTGCCAGCAGTTTAGAGGGGCCGGGCACTGAAGCTTTCTTT
>TRBJ2-4|-|TRBV7-9|-
CASGVAAKNIQYF
TGTGCCAGCGGGGTTGCAGCCAAAAACATTCAGTACTTC
>TRBJ2-1|-|TRBV5-1|-
CASSSQYNEQFF
TGCGCCAGCAGCTCGCAGTACAATGAGCAGTTCTTC
>TRBJ2-3|-|TRBV30|-
CAWSPTDTQYF
TGTGCCTGGAGCCCTACGGATACGCAGTATTTT
>TRBJ2-5|-|TRBV11-2|-
CASSQDQGGTQETQYF
TGTGCCAGCAGCCAAGATCAGGGCGGAACACAAGAGACCCAGTACTTC
>TRBJ2-3|-|TRBV5-1|-
CASGTQTTDTQYF
TGCGCCAGCGGGACGCAGACCACAGATACGCAGTATTTT
>TRBJ2-2|-|TRBV4-1|TRBD2
CASSPRGAGTGELFF
TGCGCCAGCAGCCCGCGGGGGGCGGGTACCGGGGAGCTGTTTTTT
>TRBJ2-2|-|TRBV29-1|-
CSVNEVDMGAGELFF
TGCAGCGTCAACGAAGTTGATATGGGGGCCGGGGAGCTGTTTTTT
>TRBJ2-3|few|TRBV30|-
CAWSGGVTDTQYF
TGTGCCTGGAGTGGGGGAGTTACCGATACGCAGTATTTT
>TRBJ1-5|-|TRBV30|-
CAWSSYTNQPQHF
TGTGCCTGGAGCTCCTATACCAATCAGCCCCAGCATTTT
>TRBJ1-1|-|TRBV6-1|-
CATSVEGNTEAFF
TGTGCCACCTCAGTGGAGGGGAACACTGAAGCTTTCTTT
>TRBJ2-2|once|TRBV6-6|TRBD1
CASSRDRETGELFF
TGTGCCAGCAGTAGGGACAGGGAAACCGGGGAGCTGTTTTTT
>TRBJ1-1|-|TRBV5-1|-
CASSTTGSSGEAFF
TGCGCCAGCAGCACCACAGGGAGTTCTGGTGAAGCTTTCTTT
>TRBJ1-5|-|TRBV25-1|-
CASSQGGQPQHF
TGTGCCAGCAGTCAAGGGGGACAGCCCCAGCATTTT
>TRBJ2-1|many|TRBV5-1|TRBD2
CASSGLAGGNEQFF
TGCGCCAGCAGCGGACTAGCGGGCGGCAATGAGCAGTTCTTC
>TRBJ2-5|-|TRBV30|-
CAVGGTQYF
TGTGCCGTGGGGGGGACCCAGTACTTC
>TRBJ2-7|-|TRBV7-8|-
CASSLVSAGAPGEQYF
TGTGCCAGCAGCTTAGTTTCGGCAGGGGCCCCTGGGGAGCAGTACTTC
>TRBJ2-1|-|TRBV29-1|TRBD2
CSVDRGTSGAEQFF
TGCAGCGTCGATAGGGGGACTAGCGGGGCAGAGCAGTTCTTC
>TRBJ1-5|-|TRBV30|-
CAWSVPWGINQPQHF
TGTGCCTGGAGTGTACCGTGGGGAATCAATCAGCCCCAGCATTTT
>TRBJ2-7|-|TRBV9|TRBD1
CASSVGTGSSYEQYF
TGTGCCAGCAGCGTTGGGACAGGGAGCTCCTACGAGCAGTACTTC
>TRBJ2-3|-|TRBV19|TRBD2
CASSVGLASTDTQYF
TGTGCCAGTAGTGTCGGACTAGCGAGCACAGATACGCAGTATTTT
>TRBJ1-1|-|TRBV7-2|-
CASSFSRVAEAFF
TGTGCCAGCAGCTTTAGCAGGGTTGCTGAAGCTTTCTTT
>TRBJ1-1|-|TRBV13|-
CASSLVGHGNTEAFF
TGTGCCAGCAGCTTAGTGGGACATGGGAACACTGAAGCTTTCTTT
>TRBJ1-1|few|TRBV7-2|-
CASSLERNTEAFF
TGTGCCAGCAGCTTAGAACGGAACACTGAAGCTTTCTTT
>TRBJ1-1|-|TRBV4-1|-
CASSQDPGAGVEAFF
TGCGCCAGCAGCCAAGATCCCGGGGCGGGGGTTGAAGCTTTCTTT
>TRBJ1-1|few|TRBV5-6|-
CASSENTEAFF
TGTGCCAGCAGCGAGAACACTGAAGCTTTCTTT
>TRBJ1-2|-|TRBV25-1|-
CASSEGGGNNYGYTF
TGTGCCAGCAGTGAAGGGGGCGGAAATAACTATGGCTACACCTTC
>TRBJ2-4|-|TRBV10-2|-
CASSELGLMNIQYF
TGCGCCAGCAGTGAGTTGGGCTTGATGAACATTCAGTACTTC
>TRBJ1-1|few|TRBV11-2|TRBD1
CASSQWGQRNTEAFF
TGTGCCAGCAGCCAGTGGGGACAGCGGAACACTGAAGCTTTCTTT
>TRBJ2-5|once|TRBV2|TRBD2
CASSTGGGLELRETQYF
TGTGCCAGCAGTACCGGAGGGGGACTAGAACTGAGAGAGACCCAGTACTTC
>TRBJ2-7|-|TRBV7-2|-
CASSSGYGSYEQYF
TGTGCCAGCAGCTCGGGTTACGGCTCCTACGAGCAGTACTTC
>TRBJ1-6|-|TRBV5-1|-
CASSYSSDSPLHF
TGCGCCAGCAGCTATAGTTCGGATTCACCCCTCCACTTT
>TRBJ2-6|-|TRBV6-1|-
CASREQGYPGANVLTF
TGTGCCAGCAGGGAACAGGGTTATCCCGGGGCCAACGTCCTGACTTTC
>TRBJ1-5|-|TRBV15|-
CATSRNPHGSNQPQHF
TGTGCCACCAGCAGAAACCCCCACGGGTCCAATCAGCCCCAGCATTTT
>TRBJ1-2|-|TRBV9|-
CASSVDLQGSGLYGYTF
TGTGCCAGCAGCGTTGACCTCCAGGGGTCCGGACTTTATGGCTACACCTTC
>TRBJ2-7|-|TRBV2|TRBD2
CATLERGTYEQYF
TGTGCCACCCTAGAGCGGGGTACCTACGAGCAGTACTTC
>TRBJ2-5|-|TRBV6-5|-
CASSNTGQETQYF
TGTGCCAGCAGTAACACAGGTCAAGAGACCCAGTACTTC
>TRBJ1-3|-|TRBV4-1|TRBD1
CASSQGQGAQNSGNTIYF
TGCGCCAGCAGCCAAGGACAGGGGGCTCAAAACTCTGGAAACACCATATATTTT
>TRBJ1-1|-|TRBV7-9|TRBD1
CASSVTGEAAFF
TGTGCCAGCAGCGTGACAGGGGAAGCGGCTTTCTTT
>TRBJ2-1|-|TRBV5-1|-
CASSSTGTENEQFF
TGCGCCAGCAGCTCAACCGGGACGGAGAATGAGCAGTTCTTC
>TRBJ2-7|-|TRBV5-1|-
CASRLDGYEQYF
TGCGCCAGCAGACTTGATGGCTACGAGCAGTACTTC
>TRBJ2-3|-|TRBV7-8|TRBD1
CASRRTGSGTDTQYF
TGTGCCAGCAGACGGACAGGGTCGGGAACAGATACGCAGTATTTT
>TRBJ2-2|-|TRBV7-2|-
CASSLGLLYTGELFF
TGTGCCAGCAGCCTCGGGCTACTTTACACCGGGGAGCTGTTTTTT
>TRBJ2-3|-|TRBV30|TRBD1
CAWSDRTGAFTDTQYF
TGTGCCTGGAGTGACCGGACAGGGGCATTTACAGATACGCAGTATTTT
>TRBJ2-7|-|TRBV18|-
CASSPIGPYEQYF
TGTGCCAGCTCACCAATAGGGCCCTACGAGCAGTACTTC